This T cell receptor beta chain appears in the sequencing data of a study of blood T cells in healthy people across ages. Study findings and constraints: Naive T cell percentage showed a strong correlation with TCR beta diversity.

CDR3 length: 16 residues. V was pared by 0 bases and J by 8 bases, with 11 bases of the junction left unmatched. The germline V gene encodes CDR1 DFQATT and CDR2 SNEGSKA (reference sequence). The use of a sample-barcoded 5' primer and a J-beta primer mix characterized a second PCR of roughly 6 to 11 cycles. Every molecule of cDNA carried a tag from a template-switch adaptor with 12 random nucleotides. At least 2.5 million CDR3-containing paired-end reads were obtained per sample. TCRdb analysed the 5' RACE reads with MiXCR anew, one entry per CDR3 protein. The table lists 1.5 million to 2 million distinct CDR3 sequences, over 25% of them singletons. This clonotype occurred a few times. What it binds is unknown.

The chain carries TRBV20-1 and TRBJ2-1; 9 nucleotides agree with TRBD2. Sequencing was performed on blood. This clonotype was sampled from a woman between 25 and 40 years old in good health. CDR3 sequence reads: CSARDLSGRSIDEQFF. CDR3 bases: TGCAGTGCTAGAGATCTCAGCGGGAGGAGTATCGATGAGCAGTTCTTC.